A single sample gave rise to the 29 T cell receptor beta chains below, sequenced in a study of CD8 T cells in Susac syndrome. RNA in amounts of roughly 0.45 to 1 ug was reverse transcribed with random hexamers. One entry per CDR3 protein results from TCRdb running MiXCR on the immunoSEQ multiplex PCR reads. The sample has some 170,000 distinct CDR3 sequences, just under 95% seen once. The sample consisted of CD4+ T cells from PBMCs. The source of these receptors is a human donor in good health.

CDR3 region: CASSQTGAGANVLTF. CDR3 bases: TGTGCCAGCAGCCAAACGGGCGCTGGGGCCAACGTCCTGACTTTC. This chain links TRBV27 with TRBJ2-6; unclear D gene. Deletions cut 6 bases from V and 2 bases from J, with 11 bases between. This CDR3 has 15 residues. Germline CDR1 is MNHEY and CDR2 is SMNVEV (reference sequence).

The V call is TRBV12-3 or TRBV12-4, the J call TRBJ2-1, with TRBD2 matching over 9 bases. Trimming cost V 5 bases and J 15 bases; bases outside gene matches: 8. This CDR3 has 12 amino acids. The CDR3 here is CASSISSGVRFF. Here the CDR3 DNA reads TGTGCCAGCAGTATATCTAGCGGGGTCCGGTTCTTC.

This sequence joins TRBV6-5 and TRBJ2-3; D ambiguous. The germline V gene encodes CDR1 MNHEY and CDR2 SVGAGI. The CDR3 extends over 14 amino acids. Trimming removed 6 bases from V and 4 bases from J, with 14 bases in between. In nucleotides, the CDR3 is TGTGCCAGCAGGTCTAGGGCGAGATCAGATACGCAGTATTTT. This gives the protein CASRSRARSDTQYF.

Here the CDR3 reads CASSQASFYEQYF. In nucleotides, the CDR3 is TGCGCCAGCAGCCAGGCTTCCTTCTACGAGCAGTACTTC. This chain links TRBV5-1 with TRBJ2-7; D uncertain. CDR3 size: 13 residues. Germline CDR1 is SGHRS and CDR2 is YFSETQ. Trimming took off 4 bases at V and 3 bases at J, with 11 bases between the two ends. Combining the CDR3 with reference TRBV5-1 and TRBJ2-7 gives the whole variable domain KAGVTQTPRYLIKTRGQQVTLSCSPISGHRSVSWYQQTPGQGLQFLFEYFSETQRNKGNFPGRFSGRQFSNSRSEMNVSTLELGDSALYLCASSQASFYEQYFGPGTRLTVT.

The rearrangement links TRBV6-6 to TRBJ1-1; weak D call: TRBD1 (5 bases). Looked up from germline, CDR1 is MNHNY and CDR2 is SVGAGI (reference sequence). The CDR3 is made up of 13 amino acids. V was trimmed by 2 bases and J by 7 bases, leaving 11 bases between them. CDR3 bases: TGTGCCAGCAGTTACGTCCGGGACGGTGAAGCTTTCTTT. This translates into CASSYVRDGEAFF.

This chain links TRBV29-1 with TRBJ2-4; no definite D call. The CDR3 length is 13 residues. Trimming stripped 2 bases from V and 0 bases from J, with 5 bases between. Per the germline V gene, CDR1 is SQVTM and CDR2 is ANQGSEA. In DNA, the CDR3 is TGCAGCGTTGAAAGGGAAGCCAAAAACATTCAGTACTTC. Translated, it gives CSVEREAKNIQYF.

V usage is TRBV5-6 and J usage is TRBJ1-2, with D hard to call. The CDR3 is 12 amino acids. Trimming stripped 4 bases from V and 4 bases from J, with 8 bases between. From germline, CDR1 is SGHDT and CDR2 YYEEEE. The CDR3, as DNA: TGTGCCAGCAGCATCCGACCCTATGGCTACACCTTC. It encodes CASSIRPYGYTF.

The count of this clonotype is one. V and J are TRBV20-1 and TRBJ1-1; D is possibly TRBD1 (5 bases). V lost 3 bases, J lost 10 bases, and 12 bases lay in between. CDR1 is DFQATT, CDR2 SNEGSKA, per germline (reference sequence). The CDR3 spans 11 residues. Written as DNA, the CDR3 is TGCAGTGCTAGTATATCGGGGCGAGCTTTCTTT. Its translation: CSASISGRAFF.

This clonotype showed up just once. The rearrangement uses TRBV3-1 and TRBJ1-2; D is unclear. The CDR3 has 11 residues. V was pared by 2 bases and J by 8 bases, with 6 bases between. Germline CDR1 is LGHDT and CDR2 is YNNKEL (reference sequence). The CDR3: CASSQWEGYTF. CDR3 DNA: TGTGCCAGCAGCCAATGGGAGGGCTACACCTTC.

The rearrangement uses TRBV30 and TRBJ2-1; TRBD2 might be the D (6 bases). The CDR3 length is 15 residues. The V gene lost 3 bases and the J gene lost 0 bases, with 12 bases spanning the gap. Germline loops: CDR1 GTSNPN, CDR2 SVGIG (reference sequence). Here the CDR3 DNA reads TGTGCCTGGAGGAAGGTCGGGGGCTCCTACAATGAGCAGTTCTTC. Its protein is CAWRKVGGSYNEQFF.

The rearrangement uses TRBV23-1 and TRBJ1-1; D remains ambiguous. TRBV23-1 carries the ORF label, with uncertain function. Deletions cut 7 bases from V and 7 bases from J, with 19 bases between. The CDR3 is 14 residues long. Here the CDR3 reads CASISLQLKIEAFF. The CDR3 bases are TGCGCCAGCATTTCCCTACAGCTTAAGATTGAAGCTTTCTTT.

The chain has TRBV7-8 and TRBJ2-6, with 10 bases lining up with TRBD1. Trimming at V came to 6 bases and at J to 3 bases, leaving 14 bases not matched to a gene. The germline CDR1 and CDR2 sequences are SGHVS and FQNEAQ. The CDR3 is made up of 19 amino acids. The CDR3 protein is CASSRLVAGQGVGANVLTF. For the CDR3, the DNA is TGTGCCAGCAGTCGATTAGTAGCTGGACAGGGGGTTGGGGCCAACGTCCTGACTTTC. Based on the CDR3 plus reference TRBV7-8 and TRBJ2-6, the full variable domain is GAGVSQSPRYKVAKRGQDVALRCDPISGHVSLFWYQQALGQGPEFLTYFQNEAQLDKSGLPSDRFFAERPEGSVSTLKIQRTQQEDSAVYLCASSRLVAGQGVGANVLTFGAGSRLTVL.

The chain is built from TRBV18 and TRBJ2-7; 8 nucleotides match TRBD1. The trim removed 3 bases at V and 3 bases at J, leaving 7 bases unmatched. The germline V gene encodes CDR1 KGHSH and CDR2 LQKENI. This CDR3 spans 15 amino acids. The CDR3 DNA reads TGTGCCAGCTCACCGACCGGGACAGGACTCTACGAGCAGTACTTC. This codes for CASSPTGTGLYEQYF.

The chain uses TRBV7-9 and TRBJ2-5; D is uncertain. From germline, CDR1 is SEHNR and CDR2 FQNEAQ (reference sequence). The CDR3 loop spans 11 amino acids. Trimming took 7 bases from V and 3 from J, leaving 6 bases between them. CDR3 residues: CASTAEETQYF. In nucleotides, the CDR3 is TGTGCCAGCACAGCAGAAGAGACCCAGTACTTC.

V and J are TRBV7-9 and TRBJ1-5; D not resolved. Trimming took 1 base from V and 5 from J, leaving 9 bases between them. CDR3 length: 14 amino acids. Germline-derived CDR1 and CDR2 are SEHNR and FQNEAQ (reference sequence). CDR3 amino acids: CASSLVGGHQPQHF. The DNA of the CDR3 is TGTGCCAGCAGCTTAGTGGGCGGGCATCAGCCCCAGCATTTT.

The chain couples TRBV2 to TRBJ2-7; TRBD2 matches 7 bases. Germline trimming cut 8 bases from V and 6 bases from J; bases unmatched to any gene: 1. The CDR3 consists of 10 residues. Germline CDR1 and CDR2: SNHLY and FYNNEI. In DNA, the CDR3 is TGTGCCAGCGGGAGGGCCGAGCAGTACTTC. This gives the protein CASGRAEQYF.

The V and J genes are TRBV5-1 and TRBJ1-2; D unresolved. V was clipped by 0 bases and J by 0 bases, with 12 bases between them. This CDR3 has 16 amino acids. Germline-derived CDR1 and CDR2 are SGHRS and YFSETQ. The CDR3 DNA follows: TGCGCCAGCAGCTTGGGTCGCGGTTCACCTAACTATGGCTACACCTTC. The encoded protein is CASSLGRGSPNYGYTF. The complete variable domain, with remaining parts taken from reference TRBV5-1 and TRBJ1-2, reads KAGVTQTPRYLIKTRGQQVTLSCSPISGHRSVSWYQQTPGQGLQFLFEYFSETQRNKGNFPGRFSGRQFSNSRSEMNVSTLELGDSALYLCASSLGRGSPNYGYTFGSGTRLTVV.

This chain uses TRBV2 with TRBJ2-7, with TRBD1 identical over 7 bases. J was trimmed by 1 base and V by 7 bases; bases with no gene match: 10. In germline, CDR1 is SNHLY, CDR2 FYNNEI. The CDR3 totals 15 residues. The CDR3 DNA follows: TGTGCCAGCAAAGAACAGGGGATTGCTTCCTACGAGCAGTACTTC. Protein product: CASKEQGIASYEQYF.

V and J are TRBV11-2 and TRBJ2-7; D possibly corresponds to TRBD1 (5 bases). The V end was cut by 7 bases, the J end by 3 bases, with 19 bases between. Germline V gene data show CDR1 as SGHAT and CDR2 as FQNNGV. The CDR3 spans 15 residues. CDR3 sequence reads: CASTVDRGRSYEQYF. The CDR3, as DNA: TGTGCCAGCACCGTCGACAGAGGAAGAAGCTACGAGCAGTACTTC.

CDR3 sequence: CATSRDEGIYGYTF. In nucleotides, the CDR3 is TGTGCCACCAGCAGAGATGAGGGGATCTATGGCTACACCTTC. The chain couples TRBV15 to TRBJ1-2; tentative D call: TRBD1 (5 bases). Germline CDR1 LNHNV, CDR2 YYDKDF (reference sequence). V lost 0 bases, J lost 4 bases, and 9 bases lay in between. The length of the CDR3 is 14 residues.

The J gene is TRBJ2-5, the V gene TRBV29-1, with TRBD1 identical over 9 bases. The CDR3 runs to 13 residues. J gave up 5 bases and V 6 bases, and 7 bases lay outside the gene matches. Germline V gene data show CDR1 as SQVTM and CDR2 as ANQGSEA. Here the CDR3 DNA reads TGCAGCGTGTCCGGGACAGGGATCGAGACCCAGTACTTC. This gives the protein CSVSGTGIETQYF.

This clonotype has more than one count but fewer than ten. V and J are TRBV12-3 or TRBV12-4 and TRBJ1-6; D gene uncertain. CDR3 length equals 15 residues. V lost 3 bases to trimming and J lost 0 bases, with 6 bases between them. CDR3 protein: CASSLEGSYNSPLHF. The CDR3 DNA reads as TGTGCCAGCAGTTTGGAGGGCTCCTATAATTCACCCCTCCACTTT.

Only one count was recorded for this clonotype. The rearrangement uses TRBV24-1 and TRBJ2-2; TRBD1 matches 9 bases. V shed 9 bases, J shed 5 bases, and the junction held 9 bases outside the gene matches. This CDR3 has 15 amino acids. From germline, CDR1 is KGHDR and CDR2 SFDVKD. The CDR3 coding sequence is TGTGCCACCTCAAACCCGGGACAGGGAACCGGGGAGCTGTTTTTT. This sequence encodes CATSNPGQGTGELFF.

The chain uses TRBV7-9 and TRBJ1-2, with TRBD1 matching 10 bases. The germline V gene has CDR1 SEHNR and CDR2 FQNEAQ (reference sequence). CDR3 size: 15 residues. V lost 5 bases and J lost 7; bases outside the gene matches: 10. The CDR3 region has the DNA TGTGCCAGCAGCAGTAACCGGGACAGGGGAAGTGGCTACACCTTC. Translated: CASSSNRDRGSGYTF.

This chain uses TRBV3-1 with TRBJ1-5; D is uncertain. Germline values: CDR1 LGHDT, CDR2 YNNKEL (reference sequence). Trimming removed 0 bases at V and 1 base at J, with 7 bases between. The CDR3 sequence is 15 residues long. CDR3 loop: CASSQDGLSNQPQHF. The CDR3 DNA sequence: TGTGCCAGCAGCCAAGATGGGCTGAGCAATCAGCCCCAGCATTTT.

The chain employs TRBV12-3 or TRBV12-4 and TRBJ1-3, with D uncertain. This CDR3 is built from 13 residues. The V end lost 5 bases, the J end lost 0 bases, and 5 bases lay between the germline ends. For the CDR3, the DNA is TGTGCCAGCAGTACCCTCTCTGGAAACACCATATATTTT. Amino acids: CASSTLSGNTIYF.

The chain is built from TRBV19 and TRBJ1-5; D uncertain. There are 14 residues in the CDR3. Trimming cost V 7 bases and J 3 bases, with 13 bases left between them. CDR1 is LNHDA, CDR2 SQIVND, per germline (reference sequence). CDR3 bases: TGTGCCAGTACCCTGAGCACAGTCAATCAGCCCCAGCATTTT. This gives the protein CASTLSTVNQPQHF.

This clonotype was seen a single time. The CDR3 DNA follows: TGTGCCATCAGTGGGACGGTCACCCGCACAGATACGCAGTATTTT. This gives the protein CAISGTVTRTDTQYF. The chain employs TRBV10-3 and TRBJ2-3; D ambiguous. The germline V gene has CDR1 ENHRY and CDR2 SYGVKD. The length of the CDR3 is 15 residues. Deletions cut 4 bases from V and 1 base from J, with 12 bases between.

This chain links TRBV19 with TRBJ2-1; no clear D gene. The V and J ends lost 3 bases and 0 bases respectively, with 12 bases between them. This CDR3 has 16 amino acids. Germline CDR1 reads LNHDA; CDR2 reads SQIVND (reference sequence). CDR3 loop: CASSMAHMSSYNEQFF. The CDR3 DNA reads TGTGCCAGTAGTATGGCACACATGAGCTCCTACAATGAGCAGTTCTTC.